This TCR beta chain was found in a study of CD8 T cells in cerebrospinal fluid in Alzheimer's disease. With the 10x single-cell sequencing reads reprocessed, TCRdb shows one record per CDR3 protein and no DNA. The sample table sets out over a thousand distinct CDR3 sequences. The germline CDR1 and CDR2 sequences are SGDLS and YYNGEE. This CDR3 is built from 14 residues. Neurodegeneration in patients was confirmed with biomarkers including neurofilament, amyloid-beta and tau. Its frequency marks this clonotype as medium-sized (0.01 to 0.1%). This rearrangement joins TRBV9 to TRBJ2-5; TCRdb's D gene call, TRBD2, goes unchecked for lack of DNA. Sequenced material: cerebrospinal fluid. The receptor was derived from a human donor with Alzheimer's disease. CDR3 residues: CASSVGTSEGTQYF. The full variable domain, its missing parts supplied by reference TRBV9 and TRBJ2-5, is DSGVTQTPKHLITATGQRVTLRCSPRSGDLSVYWYQQSLDQGLQFLIQYYNGEERAKGNILERFSAQQFPDLHSELNLSSLELGDSALYFCASSVGTSEGTQYFGPGTRLLVL.